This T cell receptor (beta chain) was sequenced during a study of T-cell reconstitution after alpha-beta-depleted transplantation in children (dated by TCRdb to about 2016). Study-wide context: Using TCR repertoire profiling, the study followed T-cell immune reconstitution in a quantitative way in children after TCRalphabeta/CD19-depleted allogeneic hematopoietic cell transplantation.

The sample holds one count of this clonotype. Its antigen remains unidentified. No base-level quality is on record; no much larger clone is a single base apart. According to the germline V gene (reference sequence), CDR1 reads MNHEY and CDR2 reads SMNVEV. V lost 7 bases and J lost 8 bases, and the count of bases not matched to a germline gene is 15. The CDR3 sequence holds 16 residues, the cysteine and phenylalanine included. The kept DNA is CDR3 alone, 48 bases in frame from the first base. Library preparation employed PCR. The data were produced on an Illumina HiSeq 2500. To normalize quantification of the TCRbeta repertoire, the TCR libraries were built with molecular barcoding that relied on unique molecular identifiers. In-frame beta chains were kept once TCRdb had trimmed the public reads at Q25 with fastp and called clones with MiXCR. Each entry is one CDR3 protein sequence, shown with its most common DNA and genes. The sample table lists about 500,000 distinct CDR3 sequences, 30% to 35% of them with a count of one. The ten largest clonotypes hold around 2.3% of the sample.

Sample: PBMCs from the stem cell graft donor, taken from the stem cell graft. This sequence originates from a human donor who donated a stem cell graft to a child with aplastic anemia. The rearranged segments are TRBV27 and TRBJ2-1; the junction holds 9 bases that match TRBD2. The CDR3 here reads CASTQKASGNVDEQFF. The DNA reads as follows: TGTGCCAGCACCCAAAAGGCTAGCGGGAATGTGGATGAGCAGTTCTTC.